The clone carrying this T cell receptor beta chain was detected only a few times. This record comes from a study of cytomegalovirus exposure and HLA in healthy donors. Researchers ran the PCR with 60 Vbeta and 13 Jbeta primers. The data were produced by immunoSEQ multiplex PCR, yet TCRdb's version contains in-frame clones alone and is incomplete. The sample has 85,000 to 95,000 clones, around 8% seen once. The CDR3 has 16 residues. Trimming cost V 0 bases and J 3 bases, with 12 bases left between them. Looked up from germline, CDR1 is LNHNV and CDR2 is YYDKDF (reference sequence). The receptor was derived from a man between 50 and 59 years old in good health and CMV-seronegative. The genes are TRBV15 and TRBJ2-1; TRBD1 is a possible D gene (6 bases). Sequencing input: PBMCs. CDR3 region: CATSRDRTVRYNEQFF. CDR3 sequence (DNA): TGTGCCACCAGCAGAGATCGGACAGTCCGCTACAATGAGCAGTTCTTC. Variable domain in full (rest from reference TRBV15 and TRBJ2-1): DAMVIQNPRYQVTQFGKPVTLSCSQTLNHNVMYWYQQKSSQAPKLLFHYYDKDFNNEADTPDNFQSRRPNTSFCFLDIRSPGLGDTAMYLCATSRDRTVRYNEQFFGPGTRLTVL.